The clone carrying this T cell receptor (beta chain) came up once. With 0 bases removed from V and 7 bases from J, the gap between germline ends came to 15 bases. The CDR3 is 15 residues long. Germline V gene lookup returns CDR1 LNHNV and CDR2 YYDKDF (reference sequence). This entry comes from a study of blood T cells in healthy people across ages. Next came a second PCR, run for roughly 6 to 11 cycles, which used a sample-barcoded 5' primer along with a J-beta primer mix. TCRdb processed the 5' RACE reads anew with MiXCR; each CDR3 protein has one entry. The data contain around 1,600,000 distinct CDR3 sequences, 40% to 45% of them singletons.

The V gene is TRBV15, the J gene TRBJ1-1; the D is unclear. The material sequenced was blood. This TCR derives from a woman between 18 and 29 years old in good health. For the CDR3, the DNA is TGTGCCACCAGCAGAGAAACCCCTCGTTGGGGTGAAGCTTTCTTT. Translated, it gives CATSRETPRWGEAFF. The full variable domain, its missing parts supplied by reference TRBV15 and TRBJ1-1, is DAMVIQNPRYQVTQFGKPVTLSCSQTLNHNVMYWYQQKSSQAPKLLFHYYDKDFNNEADTPDNFQSRRPNTSFCFLDIRSPGLGDTAMYLCATSRETPRWGEAFFGQGTRLTVV.